This T cell receptor beta chain was identified in a study of shared clonotypes between healthy human individuals. Libraries were prepared by immunoSEQ multiplex PCR; TCRdb keeps only in-frame clonotypes and omits some of them. The sample holds about 1 million clones, 75% seen once. The V gene end was trimmed by 2 bases and the J gene end by 9 bases; junction bases not matched to a gene: 4. Germline assignment: CDR1 LGHNA and CDR2 YSLEER. CDR3 length equals 15 residues. The specimen was memory CD4+ T cells sorted from blood. Subset in this sample: CD45RA-negative fraction. The rearrangement joins TRBV4-3 to TRBJ1-6, with TRBD1 matching 10 bases. The sequence was obtained from a man aged 18 to 29 in good health. CDR3 sequence reads: CASSQTRDRGSPLHF. CDR3 sequence (DNA): TGCGCCAGCAGCCAAACCCGGGACAGGGGTTCACCCCTCCACTTT.